This T cell receptor beta chain emerged from a study of identical twins. V lost 2 bases and J 7 bases, leaving 13 bases between the germline ends. Germline CDR1 SGHRS, CDR2 YFSETQ. The CDR3 runs 14 residues. Study-level results: Shared out-of-frame alpha sequences (those common to twins) showed excess low generation probability.

This clonotype has a handful of counts. Its target is not known. TCRdb passed the 5' RACE reads through MiXCR, listing each CDR3 protein once. The profile shows fewer than 500,000 distinct CDR3 sequences, 13% to 15% of them singletons. These sequences were also reported in another study, on yellow fever vaccine responses in identical twins.

The TCR originated in a woman younger than 30 in good health. The sequencing sample was made of CD4+ T cells sorted from blood. The chain recombines TRBV5-1 with TRBJ2-1, with D possibly being TRBD2 (5 bases). The DNA for the CDR3 is TGCGCCAGCAGCTTAGGGAGTATGGGGAATGAGCAGTTCTTC. Translation gives CASSLGSMGNEQFF.